The 7 T cell receptor beta chains in this list originate from one sample, sequenced in a study of blood T cell repertoires in COVID-19. TCRdb's table, derived via immunoSEQ multiplex PCR, lists solely in-frame clones and lacks some. The table lists about 130,000 clones, more than 70% of them singletons, with more than 3.5% in the top ten. Sequenced input: peripheral blood. Source of these receptors: a human donor in a cohort sampled during active COVID-19.

The chain couples TRBV7-9 to TRBJ1-2, with D maybe TRBD1 (6 bases). CDR1 is SEHNR, CDR2 FQNEAQ, per germline (reference sequence). This CDR3 contains 15 residues. The V and J ends lost 0 bases and 4 bases respectively, with 12 bases between them. The CDR3 DNA sequence: TGTGCCAGCAGCTTAGCCGACCAGGGGATCTATGGCTACACCTTC. It is translated as CASSLADQGIYGYTF.

The chain carries TRBV3-1 (or the pseudogene TRBV3-2) and TRBJ2-5, with D tentatively TRBD2 (7 bases). The CDR3 sequence is 15 residues long. Germline assignment: CDR1 LGHDT and CDR2 YNNKEL (reference sequence). Trimming removed 1 base at V and 5 bases at J, with 14 bases between. CDR3 residues: CASSQAGEGGETQYF. CDR3 in DNA: TGTGCCAGCAGCCAAGCGGGCGAGGGGGGGGAGACCCAGTACTTC.

CDR3 in amino acids: CASSLNGGSTEAFF. The DNA of the CDR3 is TGCGCCAGCAGCTTAAACGGGGGTTCCACTGAAGCTTTCTTT. This sequence joins TRBV5-1 and TRBJ1-1, with a tentative D call TRBD1 (5 bases). Germline CDR1 reads SGHRS; CDR2 reads YFSETQ. V was shortened by 2 bases and J by 4 bases, with 12 bases between the two germline ends. CDR3 length: 14 residues.

CDR3: CASSQDAGGSTDTQYF. CDR3 DNA sequence: TGCGCCAGCAGCCAAGATGCAGGGGGAAGCACAGATACGCAGTATTTT. This chain uses TRBV4-3 with TRBJ2-3; TRBD1 matches at 7 bases. Unmatched junction bases numbered 3, after V lost 0 bases and J lost 0 bases. The germline gives CDR1 LGHNA, CDR2 YSLEER. The CDR3 spans 16 residues.

The chain carries TRBV4-1 and TRBJ1-2; D gene uncertain. Between the trimmed V and J ends, which lost 1 base and 4 bases, there was a span of 16 bases. Germline CDR1 and CDR2: MGHRA and YSYEKL. The CDR3 is made up of 16 amino acids. CDR3 nucleotides: TGCGCCAGCAGCCAAGCGGCCAGCCGAACAGTCTATGGCTACACCTTC. Its translation is CASSQAASRTVYGYTF.

The chain carries TRBV28 and TRBJ2-2; D is ambiguous. V gave up 5 bases and J gave up 7 bases, with 8 bases separating them. CDR3 length: 12 residues. Germline values: CDR1 MDHEN, CDR2 SYDVKM. This CDR3 reads CASSPLHGELFF. The CDR3 DNA reads as TGTGCCAGCAGTCCACTACACGGGGAGCTGTTTTTT.

The J gene is TRBJ1-1, the V gene TRBV19; no definite D call. V was shortened by 5 bases and J by 5 bases, with 18 bases between the two germline ends. Germline V gene data show CDR1 as LNHDA and CDR2 as SQIVND (reference sequence). The CDR3 loop spans 15 amino acids. The DNA for the CDR3 is TGTGCCAGTAGTCTCCTAATTGGGTCGACTACTGAAGCTTTCTTT. Amino acid sequence: CASSLLIGSTTEAFF. Combining the CDR3 with reference TRBV19 and TRBJ1-1 gives the whole variable domain DGGITQSPKYLFRKEGQNVTLSCEQNLNHDAMYWYRQDPGQGLRLIYYSQIVNDFQKGDIAEGYSVSREKKESFPLTVTSAQKNPTAFYLCASSLLIGSTTEAFFGQGTRLTVV.